This note documents a single T cell receptor beta chain sequence. Its antigen is not identified. This sample was included in a study of cytomegalovirus exposure and HLA in healthy donors. Broader study findings: Later analysis associated a missense DCLRE1C variant with TCR beta V- and J-gene trimming. Researchers had no immune exposure information except CMV serostatus available.

Primers: 60 Vbeta forward and 13 Jbeta reverse. Produced via immunoSEQ multiplex PCR; TCRdb's table is partial and in-frame only. This table has some 180,000 clones, over 75% appearing once. The V end was cut by 3 bases, the J end by 1 base, with 9 bases between. CDR1 is KGHSH and CDR2 is LQKENI in the germline V gene. The CDR3 has 14 residues. The chain carries TRBV18 and TRBJ1-1; a possible D gene is TRBD1 (5 bases). This clonotype originated in a male donor in good health and CMV-seronegative. Sequences were obtained from PBMCs. DNA for the CDR3: TGTGCCAGCTCACCTCAGGACAAGAACACTGAAGCTTTCTTT. Protein: CASSPQDKNTEAFF. The full variable domain, its missing parts supplied by reference TRBV18 and TRBJ1-1, is NAGVMQNPRHLVRRRGQEARLRCSPMKGHSHVYWYRQLPEEGLKFMVYLQKENIIDESGMPKERFSAEFPKEGPSILRIQQVVRGDSAAYFCASSPQDKNTEAFFGQGTRLTVV.